Listed below are T cell receptor beta chains from one sample, sequenced in a study of T cells in Graves' hyperthyroidism and ophthalmopathy. TCRdb re-derived calls from the multiplex PCR reads in MiXCR, one entry per CDR3 protein. The sample has around 700,000 distinct CDR3 sequences, 18% seen once. Sequencing was carried out using blood. The source is a woman between 45 and 65 years old with Graves' hyperthyroidism that later progressed to Graves' ophthalmopathy. The conserved cysteine and the conserved F or W are not part of the CDR3 here. The order of the fields is V gene, CDR3 protein.

TRBV11-2,ASSSLSGLAKNIQY
TRBV5-1,ASSIQTGTEVPYEQY
TRBV12-3/TRBV12-4,ASSPPPGNEAF
TRBV27,ASSSNDAYEQY
TRBV12-3/TRBV12-4,ASSLSRSNTEAF
TRBV7-9,ASSFDPREPSNTEAF
TRBV20-1,SARLANEQF
TRBV10-3,AISPSGTVNTEAF
TRBV11-3,ASSQIPIGEQY
TRBV3-1,ASSQVAGSNQPQH
TRBV20-1,SARDGVAGSRDTQY
TRBV5-1,ASSPADRGSTDTQY
TRBV20-1,SARVPGNNSPLH
TRBV3-1,ASSQDSWREEETQY
TRBV9,ASSAESGVIGEAF
TRBV6-1,ASSRTEPSNQPQH
TRBV10-1,ASSEKLGGQY
TRBV19,ASSIVSTDNYGYT
TRBV6-2/TRBV6-3,ASSYSRGRLAVLNEQF
TRBV5-1,ASRPGQGRETQY
TRBV12-3/TRBV12-4,ASSLGGFGAF
TRBV20-1,SARVRATVDSYGYT
TRBV10-2,ASNPMTGPHTEAF
TRBV6-1,ASTPGVGAASTDTQY
TRBV7-6,ASSNPGQGLGAF
TRBV29-1,SVTGTGDQPQH
TRBV7-9,ASSSKQLARDTDTQY
TRBV12-3/TRBV12-4,ASSFRAGGREKLF
TRBV27,ASSLSTSGSGQF
TRBV3-1,ASSPDWAGGETQY
TRBV15,ATSRDRGFGYGYT
TRBV2,ASSLPNYEQY
TRBV24-1,ATGQVAGATDTQY